The text below deals with one T cell receptor (beta chain). Random hexamers were used to reverse transcribe the RNA input (roughly 0.5 to 1 ug). Across 54 Vbeta and 13 Jbeta, TCR beta CDR3 was amplified with immunoSEQ multiplex PCR. TCRdb passed the immunoSEQ multiplex PCR reads through MiXCR, listing each CDR3 protein once. This sample has approximately 140,000 distinct CDR3 sequences, with around 94% found just once. The germline V and J ends were trimmed by 4 bases and 6 bases, with 10 bases remaining between them. The CDR3 is made up of 12 amino acids. CDR1 is MDHEN and CDR2 is SYDVKM in the germline V gene. This sample was taken from a study of CD8 T cells in Susac syndrome. Healthy donors constituted the control group, matched for age and sex. TEMRA cells were FACS-enriched, with CD8+ and CD4+ T cells isolated negatively.

The sequenced sample consisted of CD8+ T cells from PBMCs. The receptor was isolated from a human donor in good health. The chain recombines TRBV28 with TRBJ2-7, with D uncertain. The CDR3 DNA sequence: TGTGCCAGCAGTTCCAGCGTCTTCGAGCAGTACTTC. Its protein is CASSSSVFEQYF.